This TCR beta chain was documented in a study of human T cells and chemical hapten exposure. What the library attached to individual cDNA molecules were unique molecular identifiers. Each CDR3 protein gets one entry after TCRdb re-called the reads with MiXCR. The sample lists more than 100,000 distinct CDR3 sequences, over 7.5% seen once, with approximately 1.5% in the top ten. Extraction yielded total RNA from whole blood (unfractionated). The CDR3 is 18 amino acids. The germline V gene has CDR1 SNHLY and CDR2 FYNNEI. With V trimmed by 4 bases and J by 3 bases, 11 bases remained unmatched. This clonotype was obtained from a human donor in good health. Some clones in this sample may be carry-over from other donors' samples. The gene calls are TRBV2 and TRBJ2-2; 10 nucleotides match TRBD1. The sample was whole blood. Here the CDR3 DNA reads TGTGCCAGCAGTGTTTGGGGCAAAGGACAGGGGGACACCGGGGAGCTGTTTTTT. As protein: CASSVWGKGQGDTGELFF.